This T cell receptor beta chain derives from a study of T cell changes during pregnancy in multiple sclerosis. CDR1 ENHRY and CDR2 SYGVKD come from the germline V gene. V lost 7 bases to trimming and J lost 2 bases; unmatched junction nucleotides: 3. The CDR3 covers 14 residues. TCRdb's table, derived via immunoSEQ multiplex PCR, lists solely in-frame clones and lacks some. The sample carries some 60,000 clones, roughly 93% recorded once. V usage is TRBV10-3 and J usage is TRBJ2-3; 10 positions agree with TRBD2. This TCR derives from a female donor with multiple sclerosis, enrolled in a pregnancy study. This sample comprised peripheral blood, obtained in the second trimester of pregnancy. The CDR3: CAITAGGYTDTQYF. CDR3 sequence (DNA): TGTGCCATCACAGCGGGGGGGTACACAGATACGCAGTATTTT.